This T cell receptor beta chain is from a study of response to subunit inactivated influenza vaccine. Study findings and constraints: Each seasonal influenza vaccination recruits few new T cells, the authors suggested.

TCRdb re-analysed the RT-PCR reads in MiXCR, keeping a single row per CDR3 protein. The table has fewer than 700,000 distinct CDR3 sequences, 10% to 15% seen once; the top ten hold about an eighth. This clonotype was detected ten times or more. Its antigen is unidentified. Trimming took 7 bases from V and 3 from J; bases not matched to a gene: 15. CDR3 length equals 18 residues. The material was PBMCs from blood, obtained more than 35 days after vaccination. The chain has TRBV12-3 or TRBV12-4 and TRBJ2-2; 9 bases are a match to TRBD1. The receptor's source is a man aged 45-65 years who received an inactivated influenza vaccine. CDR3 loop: CASTSPWEDRGYTGELFF. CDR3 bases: TGTGCCAGCACTTCGCCCTGGGAAGACAGGGGGTACACCGGGGAGCTGTTTTTT.